This is a list of T cell receptor beta chains from one sample in a study of breast tumors, draining lymph nodes, adjacent tissues. Each CDR3 protein is one row after TCRdb ran MiXCR on the multiplex PCR reads. The table lists around 190,000 distinct CDR3 sequences, approximately 30% of them singletons. The sample consisted of axillary lymph node tissue. The source of these receptors is a female donor with breast cancer. Some clones in this sample may be carry-over from other donors' samples. Each CDR3 is given with its conserved first and last residue. A D gene is named only where the DNA matches it firmly. Clone size, where shown, is once, few, many, or a class for clones that have expanded.

many	TRBV19	TRBD1	TRBJ2-1	CATSGTGTNEQFF	TGTGCCACGTCCGGGACAGGCACCAATGAGCAGTTCTTC
many	TRBV27	NA	TRBJ2-2	CASRLSLVPGELFF	TGTGCCAGCAGGCTCTCGTTAGTACCCGGGGAGCTGTTTTTT
NA	TRBV20-1	NA	TRBJ1-5	CSARTAGSQGHQPQHF	TGCAGTGCTAGAACGGCTGGCAGTCAGGGGCATCAGCCCCAGCATTTT
many	TRBV13	NA	TRBJ2-3	CASSLRGHLDTQYF	TGTGCCAGCAGCTTAAGGGGACATCTAGATACGCAGTATTTT
few	TRBV19	TRBD2	TRBJ2-1	CASNGGAYNEQFF	TGTGCCAGCAACGGGGGGGCCTACAATGAGCAGTTCTTC
NA	TRBV10-3	NA	TRBJ1-4	CAISESSDKSYEKLFF	TGTGCCATCAGTGAGTCCTCCGACAAATCTTATGAAAAGCTGTTTTTT
many	TRBV18	TRBD1	TRBJ1-4	CASSDPTGRLYEKLFF	TGTGCCAGCTCAGATCCGACAGGGAGATTATATGAAAAACTGTTTTTT
NA	TRBV29-1	NA	TRBJ2-6	CSAAGHSANVLTF	TGCAGCGCCGCGGGGCATAGCGCCAACGTCCTGACTTTC
many	TRBV12-3/TRBV12-4	NA	TRBJ2-3	CASTLGAGGGTDTQYF	TGTGCCAGCACTCTCGGCGCTGGTGGGGGCACAGATACGCAGTATTTT
many	TRBV18	TRBD1	TRBJ1-2	CASSFQDRGRGGYTF	TGTGCCAGCTCATTCCAGGACAGGGGGCGTGGTGGCTACACCTTC
many	TRBV20-1	TRBD1	TRBJ1-5	CSARGYRGRNVANQPQHF	TGCAGTGCTAGAGGATACAGGGGGCGAAACGTGGCTAATCAGCCCCAGCATTTT
NA	TRBV6-5	TRBD2	TRBJ2-7	CASGLAAEQYF	TGTGCCAGCGGACTAGCAGCTGAGCAGTACTTC
NA	TRBV20-1	TRBD2	TRBJ2-2	CSASLAGGPNRELFF	TGCAGTGCTAGCCTAGCGGGGGGGCCAAACCGGGAGCTGTTTTTT
many	TRBV11-2	NA	TRBJ2-7	CASSLVHEQYF	TGTGCCAGCAGCTTAGTGCACGAGCAGTACTTC
NA	TRBV9	NA	TRBJ2-1	CASSVGGGDNQQFF	TGTGCCAGCAGCGTAGGAGGAGGGGACAATCAGCAGTTCTTC
many	TRBV18	NA	TRBJ1-4	CASSPSAGVNEKLFF	TGTGCCAGCTCACCATCCGCAGGGGTTAATGAAAAACTGTTTTTT
many	TRBV7-2	NA	TRBJ2-5	CASSSMKGETQYF	TGTGCCAGCAGCTCCATGAAGGGGGAGACCCAGTACTTC
NA	TRBV20-1	NA	TRBJ1-6	CSARDGWLGGYNSPLHF	TGCAGTGCTAGAGATGGGTGGCTTGGGGGGTATAATTCACCCCTCCACTTT
many	TRBV6-5	NA	TRBJ1-4	CASRRGIEKLFF	TGTGCCAGCAGACGCGGAATTGAAAAACTGTTTTTT
many	TRBV15	TRBD2	TRBJ2-1	CATSRLLAGENEQFF	TGTGCCACCAGCAGACTGTTAGCGGGAGAGAATGAGCAGTTCTTC
many	TRBV19	NA	TRBJ2-2	CASSIRAPRPTGQNTGELFF	TGTGCCAGTAGTATACGCGCTCCCCGGCCGACAGGCCAGAACACCGGGGAGCTGTTTTTT
many	TRBV12-5	NA	TRBJ2-1	CASGLGLAVGEQFF	TGTGCTAGTGGTTTGGGGCTAGCAGTTGGTGAGCAGTTCTTC
many	TRBV6-1	TRBD1	TRBJ1-2	CASSELDRGYGYTF	TGTGCCAGCAGTGAACTCGACAGGGGTTATGGCTACACCTTC
many	TRBV7-3	TRBD1	TRBJ2-3	CASSTDRGDTQYF	TGTGCCAGCAGCACAGACAGGGGGGATACGCAGTATTTT
many	TRBV10-1	NA	TRBJ2-5	CASSDRVQETQYF	TGCGCCAGCAGTGACAGGGTCCAAGAGACCCAGTACTTC
many	TRBV19	NA	TRBJ1-2	CASSAQGLVYGYTF	TGTGCCAGTAGTGCCCAGGGGCTTGTCTATGGCTACACCTTC
many	TRBV12-5	NA	TRBJ1-2	CASGLPPGHSNYGYTF	TGTGCTAGTGGTTTGCCCCCGGGACATTCTAACTATGGCTACACCTTC
many	TRBV15	NA	TRBJ1-5	CATSRGGRVQPQHF	TGTGCCACCAGCAGAGGAGGCAGGGTGCAGCCCCAGCATTTT
many	TRBV7-9	NA	TRBJ1-6	CASSLGGATPLHF	TGTGCCAGCAGCTTAGGTGGTGCCACACCCCTCCACTTT
few	TRBV3-1	TRBD2	TRBJ2-1	CASSQVPGGYNEQFF	TGTGCCAGCAGCCAAGTGCCGGGGGGCTACAATGAGCAGTTCTTC
many	TRBV3-1	NA	TRBJ1-5	CASSPGWSQPQHF	TGTGCCAGCAGCCCGGGTTGGAGTCAGCCCCAGCATTTT
NA	TRBV11-3	TRBD1	TRBJ1-3	CASSIYRGLIYF	TGTGCCAGCAGCATCTACAGGGGGCTTATATATTTT
few	TRBV3-1	NA	TRBJ1-3	CASSGEVNTIYF	TGTGCCAGTTCGGGGGAGGTTAACACCATATATTTT
once	TRBV12-3/TRBV12-4	TRBD2	TRBJ2-3	CASSAATSGRTDTQYF	TGTGCCAGCAGTGCAGCGACTAGCGGGCGCACGGATACGCAGTATTTT
many	TRBV12-3/TRBV12-4	NA	TRBJ2-3	CASRGADTQYF	TGTGCCAGCAGGGGGGCAGATACGCAGTATTTT
many	TRBV5-1	NA	TRBJ2-5	CASSLEYHWETQYF	TGCGCCAGCAGCTTGGAATACCACTGGGAGACCCAGTACTTC
many	TRBV20-1	NA	TRBJ2-7	CSARPPGSYEQYF	TGCAGTGCTAGACCCCCCGGATCCTACGAGCAGTACTTC
many	TRBV2	TRBD1	TRBJ1-6	CASSDLWPGQGSSYNSPLHF	TGTGCCAGCAGTGATCTTTGGCCGGGACAGGGAAGCTCCTATAATTCCCCCCTCCACTTT
NA	TRBV2	NA	TRBJ1-6	CASSDPPETDNSPLHF	TGTGCCAGCAGTGACCCACCGGAGACAGATAATTCACCCCTCCACTTT
many	TRBV20-1	NA	TRBJ2-7	CSARDQRGSRSWEQYF	TGCAGTGCTAGAGATCAACGCGGCTCTCGGTCGTGGGAGCAGTACTTC
many	TRBV7-7	TRBD2	TRBJ2-5	CASSSRGLAGAETQYF	TGTGCTAGCAGCTCCCGAGGACTAGCGGGAGCTGAGACCCAGTACTTC